This entry lists 2 T cell receptor beta chains sequenced from one sample in a study of shared clonotypes between healthy human individuals. TCRdb's table, derived via immunoSEQ multiplex PCR, lists solely in-frame clones and lacks some. The sample contains about 1 million clones, approximately 72% of which appear only once. The sample comprised memory CD4+ T cells sorted from blood. Sample subset: CD45RA-negative fraction. The receptors here all came from a man younger than 35 in good health.

This chain joins TRBV18 and TRBJ1-1; a possible D gene is TRBD1 (6 bases). Germline assignment: CDR1 KGHSH and CDR2 LQKENI. V was shortened by 3 bases and J by 1 base, with 9 bases between the two germline ends. The CDR3 loop spans 14 amino acids. CDR3 sequence: CASSPGTTNTEAFF. Here the CDR3 DNA reads TGTGCCAGCTCACCCGGGACAACGAACACTGAAGCTTTCTTT.

This clone was observed a few times. J is TRBJ1-6 and V is TRBV11-2, with TRBD1 matching over 7 bases. V was pared by 3 bases and J by 7 bases, with 3 bases of the junction left unmatched. Germline V gene lookup returns CDR1 SGHAT and CDR2 FQNNGV. The CDR3 contains 14 residues. The CDR3 here is CASSFRDSNSPLHF. As DNA, the CDR3 is TGTGCCAGCAGCTTCCGGGACAGCAATTCACCCCTCCACTTT.